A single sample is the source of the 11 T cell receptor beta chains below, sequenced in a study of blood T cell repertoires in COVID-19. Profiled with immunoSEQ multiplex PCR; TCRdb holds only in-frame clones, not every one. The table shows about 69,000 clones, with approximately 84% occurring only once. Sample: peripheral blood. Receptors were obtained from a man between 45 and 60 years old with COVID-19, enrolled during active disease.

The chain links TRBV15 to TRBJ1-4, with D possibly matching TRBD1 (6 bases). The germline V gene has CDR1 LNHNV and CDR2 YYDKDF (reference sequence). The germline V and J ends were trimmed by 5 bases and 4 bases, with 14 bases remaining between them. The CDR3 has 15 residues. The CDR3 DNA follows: TGTGCCACCAGCTTCCAGGGGCTGGGTAATGAAAAACTGTTTTTT. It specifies CATSFQGLGNEKLFF.

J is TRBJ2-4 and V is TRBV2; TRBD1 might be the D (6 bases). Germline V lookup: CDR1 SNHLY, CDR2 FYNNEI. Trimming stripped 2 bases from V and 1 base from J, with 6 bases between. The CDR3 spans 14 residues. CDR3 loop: CASSETGAKNIQYF. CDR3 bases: TGTGCCAGCAGTGAAACAGGGGCCAAAAACATTCAGTACTTC.

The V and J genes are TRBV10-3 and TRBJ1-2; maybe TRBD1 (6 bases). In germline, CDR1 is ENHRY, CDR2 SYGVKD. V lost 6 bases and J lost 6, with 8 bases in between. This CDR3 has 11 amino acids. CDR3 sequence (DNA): TGTGCCATCAGAGCAGGGGATGGCTACACCTTC. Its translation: CAIRAGDGYTF.

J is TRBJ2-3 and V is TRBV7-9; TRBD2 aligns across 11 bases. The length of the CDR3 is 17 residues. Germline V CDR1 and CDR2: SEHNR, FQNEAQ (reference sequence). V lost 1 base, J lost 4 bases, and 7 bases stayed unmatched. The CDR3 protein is CASSLVLAGAKADTQYF. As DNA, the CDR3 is TGTGCCAGCAGCTTAGTACTAGCGGGGGCCAAAGCAGATACGCAGTATTTT.

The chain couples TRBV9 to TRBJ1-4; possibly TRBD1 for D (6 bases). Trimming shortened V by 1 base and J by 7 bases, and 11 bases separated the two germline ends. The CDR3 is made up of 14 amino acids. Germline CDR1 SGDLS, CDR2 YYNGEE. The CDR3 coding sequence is TGTGCCAGCAGCGTACGGGGAGGGGGTGAAAAACTGTTTTTT. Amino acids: CASSVRGGGEKLFF.

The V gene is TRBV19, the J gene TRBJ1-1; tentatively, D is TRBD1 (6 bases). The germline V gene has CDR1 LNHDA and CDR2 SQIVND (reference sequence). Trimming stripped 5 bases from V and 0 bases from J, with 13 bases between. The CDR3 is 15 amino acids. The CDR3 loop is CASSGQLKMNTEAFF. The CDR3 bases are TGTGCCAGTAGTGGACAGCTAAAGATGAACACTGAAGCTTTCTTT.

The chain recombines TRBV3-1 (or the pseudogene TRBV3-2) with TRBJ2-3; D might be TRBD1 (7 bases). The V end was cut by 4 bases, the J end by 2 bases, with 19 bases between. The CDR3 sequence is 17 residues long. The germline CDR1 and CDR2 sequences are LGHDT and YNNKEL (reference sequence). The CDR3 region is CASSPIAGQPATDTQYF. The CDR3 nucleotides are TGTGCCAGCAGCCCTATTGCGGGACAGCCAGCCACAGATACGCAGTATTTT.

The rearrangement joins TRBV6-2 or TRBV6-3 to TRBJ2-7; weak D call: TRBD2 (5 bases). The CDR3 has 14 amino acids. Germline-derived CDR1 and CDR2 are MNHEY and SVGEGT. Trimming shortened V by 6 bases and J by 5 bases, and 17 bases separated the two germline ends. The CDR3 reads CASRPGGPLHEQYF. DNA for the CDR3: TGTGCCAGCAGACCTGGCGGGCCCCTCCACGAGCAGTACTTC.

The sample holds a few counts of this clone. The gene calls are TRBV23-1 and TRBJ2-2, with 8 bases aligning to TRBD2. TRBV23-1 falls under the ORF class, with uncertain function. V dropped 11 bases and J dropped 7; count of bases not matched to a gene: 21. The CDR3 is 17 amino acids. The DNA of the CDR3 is TGCGCCTCCACAGCGGGGGAATCCAACCCCAGGGGCGGGGAGCTGTTTTTT. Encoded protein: CASTAGESNPRGGELFF.

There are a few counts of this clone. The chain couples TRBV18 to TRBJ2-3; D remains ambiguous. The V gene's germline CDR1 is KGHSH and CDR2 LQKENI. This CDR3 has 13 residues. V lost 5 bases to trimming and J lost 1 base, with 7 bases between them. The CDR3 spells CASSIGGTDTQYF. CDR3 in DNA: TGTGCCAGCTCAATCGGAGGCACAGATACGCAGTATTTT.

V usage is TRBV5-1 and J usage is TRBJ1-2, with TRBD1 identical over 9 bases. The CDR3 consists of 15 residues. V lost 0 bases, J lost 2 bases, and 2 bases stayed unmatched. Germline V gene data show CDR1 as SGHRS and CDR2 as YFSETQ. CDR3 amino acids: CASSLAGTGNYGYTF. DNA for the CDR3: TGCGCCAGCAGCTTGGCGGGGACAGGGAACTATGGCTACACCTTC.